This T cell receptor (beta chain) was recovered during a study of OX40 agonist ivuxolimab in advanced cancers. Whole-study context: Given to patients was ivuxolimab, an agonistic anti-OX40 (CD134) antibody. The study, taken as a whole, reports: More expanded clones were seen, on average, in CD8+ T cells than in CD4+. At doses 0.1 to 3.0 mg/kg, CD4+ and CD8+ clones expanded.

This clone was observed a single time. The antigen is not known. V trimming: 1 base; J trimming: 4 bases; junction bases outside the gene matches: 7. Germline values: CDR1 SEHNR, CDR2 FQNEAQ (reference sequence). This CDR3 has 17 amino acids. The investigators sampled blood at baseline, at cycle 4 day 1, and at cycle 7 day 1. Profiled with immunoSEQ multiplex PCR; TCRdb holds only in-frame clones, not every one. The sample consists of 35,000 to 45,000 clones, about 87% of them appearing once. The J gene is TRBJ2-5, the V gene TRBV7-9; 12 bases align to TRBD2. Here the sequenced sample was CD4+ or CD8+ T cells sorted from blood, taken in a trial of the OX40 agonist ivuxolimab. The sequence was collected from an adult with an advanced solid tumor such as melanoma, head and neck, liver or kidney cancer. Here the CDR3 reads CASSLEAPGLAGETQYF. In nucleotides, the CDR3 is TGTGCCAGCAGCTTAGAGGCACCGGGACTAGCGGGAGAGACCCAGTACTTC.